This T cell receptor (beta chain) was sequenced in a study of CXCR3-negative and CXCR3-positive naive CD8 T cells. Naive CD8+ T cells displayed a CD45RO-CCR7+CD27+CD95- phenotype. Looked up from germline, CDR1 is LNHDA and CDR2 is SQIVND (reference sequence). The CDR3 is 14 amino acids. For this clonotype: Its antigen is unknown.

Study results and caveats: More hydrophobic TRB CDR3s were found in CXCR3-positive naive cells than in CXCR3-negative naive cells. The study found that naive CXCR3-negative and CXCR3-positive cells shared TRBV-TRBJ usage, while memory cells differed. Similarly elevated diversity marked both naive subsets, with memory CD8+ cells showing far lower diversity.

UMI-tagged TRB cDNA libraries were built via 5' RACE. TCRdb reprocessed the 5' RACE reads; each CDR3 protein has one entry and no DNA is given. The sample yields about 120,000 distinct CDR3 sequences, of which the top ten take up roughly 0.35%. The rearrangement joins TRBV19 to TRBJ2-1; TCRdb outputs TRBD2, but without DNA this stays unchecked. The sequence was collected from a human donor in good health. Some clones in this sample may be carry-over from other donors' samples. Source material: naive CXCR3+ CD8+ T cells from blood. Documented subset: CD45RO-CCR7+CD27+CD95- naive CD8+ T cells expressing CXCR3 (TNR3+). CDR3 amino acids: CASSNWLGRPEQFF.